The sequence of this T cell receptor beta chain was determined in a study of T cell changes during pregnancy in multiple sclerosis. Measured with immunoSEQ multiplex PCR; TCRdb has only the in-frame clones, and not every one. The top ten clones hold roughly 1.3% of a sample with 60,000 to 70,000 clones, around 91% of them seen once. Unmatched junction bases numbered 3, after V lost 5 bases and J lost 6 bases. Germline CDR1 reads MGHRA; CDR2 reads YSYEKL. The CDR3 sequence is 13 residues long. The sequenced sample was peripheral blood, obtained after pregnancy. The source of this sequence is a female donor in good health, enrolled as a control in a pregnancy study. The J gene is TRBJ1-2, the V gene TRBV4-1, with 10 bases that match TRBD1. CDR3 region: CASSSGTGDGYTF. Here the CDR3 DNA reads TGCGCCAGCAGCTCCGGGACAGGGGATGGCTACACCTTC.